These 17 T cell receptor beta chains originate from one sample sequenced in a study of tumor-infiltrating lymphocytes in oesophageal squamous cell carcinoma. TCRdb passed the PCR reads through MiXCR, listing each CDR3 protein once. The sample includes about 17,000 distinct CDR3 sequences, 40% to 55% of them seen just once. Sequencing was carried out using esophageal tumor tissue. The receptors were gathered from a male donor with esophageal squamous cell carcinoma.

This clonotype qualifies as large. The rearrangement links TRBV7-2 to TRBJ2-5, with 8 bases fitting TRBD2. The ends lost 0 bases at V and 2 bases at J; junction bases unmatched: 5. The V gene's germline CDR1 is SGHTA and CDR2 FQGNSA. CDR3 size: 16 residues. CDR3: CASSLAWLAGQETQYF. CDR3 nucleotide sequence: TGTGCCAGCAGCTTAGCGTGGCTAGCGGGTCAAGAGACCCAGTACTTC.

The rearrangement links TRBV7-2 to TRBJ2-3, with D possibly being TRBD1 or TRBD2 (5 bases each). The end of the DNA aligns better with TRBJ2-7, so the J call may be wrong. The CDR3 is 16 residues long. Germline CDR1 SGHTA, CDR2 FQGNSA. The CDR3 is CASSLGLPGPEYEQYF. CDR3 DNA sequence: TGTGCCAGCAGCTTAGGGCTACCGGGACCCGAGTACGAGCAGTACTTC.

Written as DNA, the CDR3 is TGTGCCAGCAGTTCTGGCAGGGTCGGGGCCAACGTCCTGACTTTC. Its protein is CASSSGRVGANVLTF. This chain joins TRBV27 and TRBJ1-1; D is possibly TRBD1 (5 bases). The J call could be wrong; TRBJ2-6 is a better fit for the DNA end. Per the germline V gene, CDR1 is MNHEY and CDR2 is SMNVEV (reference sequence). The length of the CDR3 is 15 residues.

By share, this clonotype counts as large. The V call is TRBV7-2, the J call TRBJ2-5; 10 positions match TRBD1. V lost 5 bases, J lost 5 bases, and 8 bases stayed unmatched. The CDR3 loop spans 15 amino acids. Germline V gene lookup returns CDR1 SGHTA and CDR2 FQGNSA. Here the CDR3 DNA reads TGTGCCAGCAGCGCCGCGGGACAGGGGTGGGAGACCCAGTACTTC. Amino acid sequence: CASSAAGQGWETQYF.

The chain employs TRBV6-1 and TRBJ2-3, with TRBD2 as a possible D gene (5 bases). CDR3 length: 16 amino acids. V lost 2 bases and J 2 bases, leaving 14 bases between the germline ends. Germline CDR1 is MNHNS and CDR2 is SASEGT. CDR3 amino acids: CASSEISGGFTDTQYF. In DNA form, the CDR3 reads TGTGCCAGCAGTGAAATCAGCGGAGGCTTCACAGATACGCAGTATTTT.

Only one count was recorded for this clonotype. The chain couples TRBV11-2 to TRBJ2-5; 7 bases are a match to TRBD1. CDR1 SGHAT and CDR2 FQNNGV come from the germline V gene. The CDR3 is made up of 14 amino acids. With V trimmed by 3 bases and J by 3 bases, 4 bases remained unmatched. CDR3 sequence: CASSFKTGEETQYF. In nucleotides, the CDR3 is TGTGCCAGCAGCTTCAAAACAGGGGAAGAGACCCAGTACTTC.

The chain joins TRBV6-8 to TRBJ2-4; D ambiguous. The closer fit of TRBJ1-2 to the DNA end suggests the J call may be wrong. The CDR3 is made up of 15 amino acids. The germline gives CDR1 MNHGY, CDR2 SAAAGT. CDR3 in DNA: TGTGCCAGCAGTTACTCTTCCGGAGGGAGGGATGGCTACACCTTC. The encoded protein is CASSYSSGGRDGYTF.

In its sample, this clonotype is large. The V and J genes are TRBV7-2 and TRBJ2-1; D is ambiguous. The germline gives CDR1 SGHTA, CDR2 FQGNSA. Trimming removed 5 bases at V and 3 bases at J, with 14 bases between. The CDR3 runs to 15 residues. This chain's CDR3 is CASSPSQSLYNEQFF. CDR3 DNA sequence: TGTGCCAGCAGCCCGAGTCAGTCACTCTACAATGAGCAGTTCTTC.

This rearrangement joins TRBV6-1 to TRBJ2-7, with a possible D match to TRBD2 (5 bases). The J call may be wrong; the DNA end is better matched by TRBJ2-1. Germline CDR1 is MNHNS and CDR2 is SASEGT. The length of the CDR3 is 15 residues. The CDR3 is CASSSPGSSYNEQFF. The CDR3 region has the DNA TGTGCCAGCAGTTCTCCGGGAAGCTCCTACAATGAGCAGTTCTTC.

This rearrangement joins TRBV5-1 to TRBJ2-7; D is possibly TRBD1 (5 bases). The germline V gene has CDR1 SGHRS and CDR2 YFSETQ. The CDR3 is made up of 14 amino acids. V shed 2 bases and J shed 9 bases, with 18 bases lying between them. The CDR3 DNA sequence: TGCGCCAGCAGCTTCCAGGGTTGGTCAGATACGCAGTACTTC. Amino acid sequence: CASSFQGWSDTQYF.

This chain uses TRBV7-2 with TRBJ1-5; 8 bases match TRBD1. Germline V gene lookup returns CDR1 SGHTA and CDR2 FQGNSA. CDR3 size: 15 residues. Trimming removed 3 bases from V and 7 bases from J; junction bases left unmatched: 8. The CDR3 nucleotides are TGTGCCAGCAGCTTCGGACAGGGTGGTTGGCAGCCCCAGCATTTT. It yields the protein CASSFGQGGWQPQHF.

The CDR3 DNA is TGTGCCATAGGGCGGGGGAGCTCCTACAATGAGCAGTTCTTC. The encoded protein is CAIGRGSSYNEQFF. V is TRBV6-1 and J is TRBJ2-1, with 7 bases lining up with TRBD2. The V segment lost 10 bases and the J segment 0 bases; nucleotides outside the gene matches: 6. The CDR3 runs to 14 residues. The V gene's germline CDR1 is MNHNS and CDR2 SASEGT.

The V call is TRBV20-1, the J call TRBJ2-1, with TRBD1 matching 7 bases. The J call may not be correct, given that the DNA end is closer to TRBJ2-7. Germline V CDR1 and CDR2: DFQATT, SNEGSKA (reference sequence). This CDR3 region has 14 residues. CDR3: CSARAGTVDWEQYF. The CDR3 DNA reads as TGCAGTGCTAGAGCCGGGACAGTGGATTGGGAGCAGTACTTC.

This chain links TRBV6-6 with TRBJ2-5, with 8 bases matching TRBD1. The J call may not be correct, given that the DNA end is closer to TRBJ2-7. The CDR3 is 15 residues long. Germline V gene data show CDR1 as MNHNY and CDR2 as SVGAGI (reference sequence). In DNA, the CDR3 is TGTGCCAGCAGGCTACAGGACAGGGCATCCTACGAGCAGTACTTC. The encoded protein is CASRLQDRASYEQYF.

V gene TRBV11-2 combines with J gene TRBJ2-5; unclear D gene. Germline V gene lookup returns CDR1 SGHAT and CDR2 FQNNGV. V lost 0 bases, J lost 1 base, and 0 bases lay in between. This CDR3 is 12 amino acids long. The CDR3 spells CASSLDQETQYF. Here the CDR3 DNA reads TGTGCCAGCAGCTTAGACCAAGAGACCCAGTACTTC.

The gene calls are TRBV28 and TRBJ2-7, with D possibly TRBD1 on 6 matching bases. The J call may be incorrect, as the DNA end agrees better with TRBJ2-5. The CDR3 covers 13 residues. CDR1 is MDHEN and CDR2 is SYDVKM in the germline V gene. Written as DNA, the CDR3 is TGTGCCAGCAGTTTGGGGGCGATTCAGACCCAGTACTTC. The encoded protein is CASSLGAIQTQYF.

The chain uses TRBV6-8 and TRBJ2-6, with 12 bases aligning to TRBD2. The closer fit of TRBJ2-1 to the DNA end suggests the J call may be wrong. This CDR3 comprises 15 residues. The germline CDR1 and CDR2 sequences are MNHGY and SAAAGT. Written as DNA, the CDR3 is TGTGCCAGCCTTTCTAGCGGGAGGGCCGGCAATGAGCAGTTCTTC. Amino acid sequence: CASLSSGRAGNEQFF.